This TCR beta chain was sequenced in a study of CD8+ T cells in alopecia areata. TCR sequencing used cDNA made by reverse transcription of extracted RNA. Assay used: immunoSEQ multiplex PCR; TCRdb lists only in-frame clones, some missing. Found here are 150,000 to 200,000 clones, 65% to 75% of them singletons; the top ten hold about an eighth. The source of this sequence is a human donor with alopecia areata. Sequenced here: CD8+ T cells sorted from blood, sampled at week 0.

This chain's CDR3 is CASSLSMNTEAFF. The DNA for the CDR3 is TGCGCCAGCAGCTTGAGCATGAACACTGAAGCTTTCTTT. The rearrangement links TRBV5-1 to TRBJ1-1; D remains ambiguous. From germline, CDR1 is SGHRS and CDR2 YFSETQ. This CDR3 is built from 13 residues. The germline V and J ends were trimmed by 1 base and 0 bases, with 4 bases remaining between them.